What follows are 13 T cell receptor beta chains derived from one specimen sequenced in a study of blood T cell repertoires in COVID-19. Generated by immunoSEQ multiplex PCR, the TCRdb table keeps only in-frame clones and is missing some. The sample holds some 190,000 clones, about 78% seen once. Specimen: peripheral blood. Source of these receptors: a woman aged 50 to 65 with active or convalescent COVID-19.

The chain combines TRBV28 with TRBJ2-1, with 11 bases lining up with TRBD2. Germline V CDR1 and CDR2: MDHEN, SYDVKM. This CDR3 comprises 18 residues. The J segment lost 7 bases and the V segment lost 7 bases, leaving 18 bases of the junction unmatched. The CDR3 DNA reads as TGTGCCAGCATCCCGCCCGGGACTAGCGGAACTGGAAAAAATGAGCAGTTCTTC. Residues: CASIPPGTSGTGKNEQFF.

The V call is TRBV14, the J call TRBJ1-4; 7 bases agree with TRBD1. V shed 2 bases, J shed 5 bases, and the junction held 5 bases outside the gene matches. The CDR3 spans 15 residues. Germline V lookup: CDR1 SGHDN, CDR2 FVKESK. CDR3 in DNA: TGTGCCAGCAGCCAAAGACAGGGTAGAAATGAAAAACTGTTTTTT. Protein sequence: CASSQRQGRNEKLFF. Variable domain in full (rest from reference TRBV14 and TRBJ1-4): EAGVTQFPSHSVIEKGQTVTLRCDPISGHDNLYWYRRVMGKEIKFLLHFVKESKQDESGMPNNRFLAERTGGTYSTLKVQPAELEDSGVYFCASSQRQGRNEKLFFGSGTQLSVL.

This rearrangement joins TRBV6-1 to TRBJ2-1; D is unresolved. V lost 1 base, J lost 10 bases, and 11 bases lay in between. Germline V gene lookup returns CDR1 MNHNS and CDR2 SASEGT. This CDR3 contains 13 residues. Here the CDR3 reads CASSEEHGWEQFF. The CDR3 region has the DNA TGTGCCAGCAGTGAAGAGCACGGGTGGGAGCAGTTCTTC.

The rearrangement joins TRBV29-1 to TRBJ2-1; perhaps TRBD1 as D (6 bases). Per the germline V gene, CDR1 is SQVTM and CDR2 is ANQGSEA. Trimming cost V 1 base and J 7 bases, with 14 bases left between them. The CDR3 loop spans 14 amino acids. The CDR3 protein is CSVEGWDNSNEQFF. CDR3 coding DNA: TGCAGCGTTGAAGGGTGGGACAACTCGAATGAGCAGTTCTTC.

About this clone itself: The germline gene is not matched at one end of the junction; a read error may be the cause. J is TRBJ2-1 and V is TRBV7-7, with 13 bases matching TRBD2. CDR3 length: 17 residues. Germline-derived CDR1 and CDR2 are SSHAT and FNYEAQ (reference sequence). CDR3 sequence (DNA): TGTGCTAGCAGCTTAGTGTATACTAGCGGGGGGGCCAATGAGCAGTTCTTC. This encodes CASSLVYTSGGANEQFF. The whole variable domain, remainder taken from reference TRBV7-7 and TRBJ2-1, is GAGVSQSPRYKVTKRGQDVTLRCDPISSHATLYWYQQALGQGPEFLTYFNYEAQPDKSGLPSDRFSAERPEGSISTLTIQRTEQRDSAMYRCASSLVYTSGGANEQFFGPGTRLTVL.

The V call is TRBV9, the J call TRBJ2-5, with 9 bases lining up with TRBD2. Germline trimming cut 3 bases from V and 3 bases from J; bases unmatched to any gene: 3. In germline, CDR1 is SGDLS, CDR2 YYNGEE. The length of the CDR3 is 14 residues. The CDR3 DNA is TGTGCCAGCAGCGCGGCGGGGGGGGAAGAGACCCAGTACTTC. Translated, it gives CASSAAGGEETQYF.

About this clone itself: Other DNA sequences in the same sample also yield this CDR3. The CDR3 coding sequence is TGTGCCAGTAGTATAGGCGGGACAGAGCAAGAGACCCAGTACTTC. Residues: CASSIGGTEQETQYF. The rearrangement uses TRBV19 and TRBJ2-5; TRBD1 is a possible D gene (7 bases). Trimming removed 1 base from V and 2 bases from J, with 11 bases in between. This CDR3 has 15 residues. CDR1 is LNHDA, CDR2 SQIVND, per germline (reference sequence). The complete variable domain, with remaining parts taken from reference TRBV19 and TRBJ2-5, reads DGGITQSPKYLFRKEGQNVTLSCEQNLNHDAMYWYRQDPGQGLRLIYYSQIVNDFQKGDIAEGYSVSREKKESFPLTVTSAQKNPTAFYLCASSIGGTEQETQYFGPGTRLLVL.

The CDR3 DNA follows: TGTGCCAGCAGTTTATCGGGGGTGAGCAATCAGCCCCAGCATTTT. Its protein product is CASSLSGVSNQPQHF. This chain uses TRBV28 with TRBJ1-5; possible D gene TRBD1, 5 bases. CDR1 MDHEN and CDR2 SYDVKM come from the germline V gene. Trimming stripped 1 base from V and 1 base from J, with 8 bases between. The CDR3 sequence is 15 residues long.

This rearrangement joins TRBV6-5 to TRBJ1-1; D gene uncertain. Germline loops: CDR1 MNHEY, CDR2 SVGAGI. The length of the CDR3 is 12 residues. Trimming pared 2 bases from V and 6 bases from J, leaving 7 bases between. CDR3 protein: CASSYMGSEAFF. The CDR3 nucleotides read TGTGCCAGCAGTTACATGGGCTCTGAAGCTTTCTTT.

A single count supports this clone. This rearrangement joins TRBV30 to TRBJ1-4; 9 nucleotides match TRBD1. The V segment lost 4 bases and the J segment 12 bases; nucleotides outside the gene matches: 15. The length of the CDR3 is 15 residues. Germline CDR1 reads GTSNPN; CDR2 reads SVGIG (reference sequence). The CDR3 DNA reads as TGTGCCTGGACCCGGGGGGGGGACAGGGTTCAAGAACTGTTTTTT. Protein: CAWTRGGDRVQELFF.

The V gene is TRBV5-1, the J gene TRBJ1-2; a possible D gene is TRBD1 (6 bases). The CDR3 sequence is 14 residues long. The germline V gene encodes CDR1 SGHRS and CDR2 YFSETQ. Trimming left V 5 bases short and J 8 bases short, with 19 bases between. CDR3 sequence: CASRPTGTNGGYTF. DNA for the CDR3: TGCGCCAGCAGACCTACAGGGACAAACGGAGGCTACACCTTC.

This chain connects TRBV5-6 to TRBJ2-7, with TRBD1 as a possible D gene (5 bases). Germline assignment: CDR1 SGHDT and CDR2 YYEEEE. The CDR3 has 14 amino acids. V dropped 5 bases and J dropped 0 bases, with 12 bases sitting between them. CDR3 coding DNA: TGTGCCAGCAGTGGGGCCGCGTTCTCCTACGAGCAGTACTTC. Translated, it gives CASSGAAFSYEQYF.

This clone showed up just a few times. The rearrangement links TRBV15 to TRBJ1-2; 9 nucleotides line up with TRBD1. After removal of 5 bases from V and 2 bases from J, the junction contained 15 bases not matched to a gene. Germline V gene data show CDR1 as LNHNV and CDR2 as YYDKDF (reference sequence). CDR3 length: 18 residues. The CDR3 nucleotides read TGTGCCACCAGCGTACTACAGGGGGCCCACCTTATGAACTATGGCTACACCTTC. This translates into CATSVLQGAHLMNYGYTF.